The source of this TCR beta chain is a study of shared clonotypes between healthy human individuals. With respect to this clone: The antigen is unknown.

As defined, naive CD8 cells were CD45RO-negative and positively selected for CCR7, with terminally differentiated effector memory CD45RA+ cells excluded. Clones were read by immunoSEQ multiplex PCR, and TCRdb kept only the in-frame ones, dropping some. Of around 2.1 million clones listed, 85% to 95% are singletons. The germline V gene has CDR1 LNHNV and CDR2 YYDKDF (reference sequence). With 5 bases clipped from V and 6 bases from J, the junction kept 6 bases outside the gene matches. The CDR3 runs 14 residues. Points from the study as a whole: Some naive CD4 clonotypes, roughly 5%, turned up in common across a few donors.

Sequenced: naive CD8+ T cells from PBMCs. The chain uses TRBV15 and TRBJ2-1; 8 positions agree with TRBD2. This sequence originates from a man between 18 and 35 years old in good health. Some clones in this sample may be carry-over from other donors' samples. CDR3 coding DNA: TGTGCCACCAGCTTCTGGACTAGCTCCAATGAGCAGTTCTTC. This codes for CATSFWTSSNEQFF.